This entry lists 8 T cell receptor beta chains sequenced from one sample in a study of cytomegalovirus exposure and HLA in healthy donors (dated by TCRdb to 2016 to 2017). The library was generated by the immunoSEQ multiplex PCR assay. For the multiplex PCR, a mixture combining 60 forward primers for TCR Vbeta segments and 13 reverse primers for TCR Jbeta segments was used. This immuneACCESS table, as held by TCRdb, lists in-frame sequences with V and J called but not all clones. Of the missing ones, under half trace to an unresolved V gene in checked studies; the others have no known cause. This sample has some 220,000 clones in its table, and about 80% of those were observed once. Roughly 2.5% of the sample is in the top ten clones. The sample taken for sequencing was PBMCs. The receptors were gathered from a woman aged 55-70 years in good health and CMV-seropositive.

The chain joins TRBV28 to TRBJ1-5, with 8 bases fitting TRBD1. The CDR3 length is 14 residues. Germline CDR1 MDHEN, CDR2 SYDVKM. Trimming at V came to 2 bases and at J to 7 bases, leaving 4 bases not matched to a gene. This CDR3 reads CASSLRTGTQPQHF. DNA for the CDR3: TGTGCCAGCAGTTTAAGGACAGGGACGCAGCCCCAGCATTTT. Combining the CDR3 with reference TRBV28 and TRBJ1-5 gives the whole variable domain DVKVTQSSRYLVKRTGEKVFLECVQDMDHENMFWYRQDPGLGLRLIYFSYDVKMKEKGDIPEGYSVSREKKERFSLILESASTNQTSMYLCASSLRTGTQPQHFGDGTRLSIL.

As DNA, the CDR3 is TGTGCCAGCAGTGACAGGAATGTCTATGGCTACACCTTC. Translated, it gives CASSDRNVYGYTF. The V call is TRBV2, the J call TRBJ1-2; D not certain. The CDR3 has 13 residues. Trimming left V 3 bases short and J 4 bases short, with 9 bases between. CDR1 and CDR2 from the germline V gene are SNHLY and FYNNEI.

The CDR3 protein is CASTFRAEGTGELFF. CDR3 nucleotide sequence: TGTGCCAGCACATTTCGAGCCGAGGGCACCGGGGAGCTGTTTTTT. J is TRBJ2-2 and V is TRBV7-6, with D perhaps TRBD2 (5 bases). The V end was cut by 7 bases, the J end by 4 bases, with 16 bases between. This CDR3 spans 15 amino acids. Germline V lookup: CDR1 SGHVS, CDR2 FNYEAQ.

The chain joins TRBV2 to TRBJ2-5; D call uncertain. The J call may be incorrect, as the DNA end agrees better with TRBJ2-7. Per germline, CDR1 SNHLY and CDR2 FYNNEI. The CDR3 is made up of 13 amino acids. The CDR3 nucleotides read TGTGCCAGCACTCTCGGTTACTCCTACGAGCAGTACTTC. Amino acid sequence: CASTLGYSYEQYF.

The gene calls are TRBV2 and TRBJ1-5; 7 bases line up with TRBD1. Germline V gene lookup returns CDR1 SNHLY and CDR2 FYNNEI. The junction had 8 bases not matched to a gene; V was cut back by 4 bases and J by 2 bases. The CDR3 is 16 amino acids. CDR3 DNA sequence: TGTGCCAGCAGTGGTCGTATAGGGGGCGGCAATCAGCCCCAGCATTTT. Encoded protein: CASSGRIGGGNQPQHF. The complete variable domain, with remaining parts taken from reference TRBV2 and TRBJ1-5, reads EPEVTQTPSHQVTQMGQEVILRCVPISNHLYFYWYRQILGQKVEFLVSFYNNEISEKSEIFDDQFSVERPDGSNFTLKIRSTKLEDSAMYFCASSGRIGGGNQPQHFGDGTRLSIL.

This chain connects TRBV5-1 to TRBJ1-1, with 7 bases that match TRBD1. The V gene's germline CDR1 is SGHRS and CDR2 YFSETQ. Losses at the gene ends were 4 bases for V and 1 base for J; bases not matched to a gene: 10. CDR3 length: 16 residues. The CDR3 DNA sequence: TGCGCCAGCAGCACCCGACAGGGAAACACGAACACTGAAGCTTTCTTT. Its translation: CASSTRQGNTNTEAFF. The full variable domain, its missing parts supplied by reference TRBV5-1 and TRBJ1-1, is KAGVTQTPRYLIKTRGQQVTLSCSPISGHRSVSWYQQTPGQGLQFLFEYFSETQRNKGNFPGRFSGRQFSNSRSEMNVSTLELGDSALYLCASSTRQGNTNTEAFFGQGTRLTVV.

This chain uses TRBV30 with TRBJ1-1; 7 positions agree with TRBD1. CDR3 length: 12 residues. Per germline, CDR1 GTSNPN and CDR2 SVGIG (reference sequence). V was clipped by 5 bases and J by 8 bases; unmatched bases: 8. The CDR3 reads CAWGRQGPEAFF. The CDR3 region has the DNA TGTGCCTGGGGGAGACAGGGTCCCGAAGCTTTCTTT.

This clone was observed a handful of times. The chain has TRBV30 and TRBJ1-2; no definite D call. Trimming left V 0 bases short and J 4 bases short, with 6 bases between. The CDR3 contains 12 residues. Looked up from germline, CDR1 is GTSNPN and CDR2 is SVGIG (reference sequence). In nucleotides, the CDR3 is TGTGCCTGGAGTGTATCAGTCTATGGCTACACCTTC. Translated, it gives CAWSVSVYGYTF.